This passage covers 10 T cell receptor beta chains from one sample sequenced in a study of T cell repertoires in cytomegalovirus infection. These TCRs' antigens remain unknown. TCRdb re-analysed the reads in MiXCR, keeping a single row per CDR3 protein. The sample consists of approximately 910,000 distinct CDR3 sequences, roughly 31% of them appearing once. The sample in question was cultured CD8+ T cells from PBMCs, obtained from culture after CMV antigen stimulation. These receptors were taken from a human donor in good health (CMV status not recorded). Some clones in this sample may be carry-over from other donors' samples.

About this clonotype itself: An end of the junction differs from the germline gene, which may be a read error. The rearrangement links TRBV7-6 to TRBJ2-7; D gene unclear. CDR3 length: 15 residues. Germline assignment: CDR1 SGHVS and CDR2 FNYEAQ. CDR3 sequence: CASSPRVGIYGEQYF. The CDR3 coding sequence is TGTGCTAGCAGCCCCCGCGTAGGGATCTATGGTGAGCAGTACTTC.

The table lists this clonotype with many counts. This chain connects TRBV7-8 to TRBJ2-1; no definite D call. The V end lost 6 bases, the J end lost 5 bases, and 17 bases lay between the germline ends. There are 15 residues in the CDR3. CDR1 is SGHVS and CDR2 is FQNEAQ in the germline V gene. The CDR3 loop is CASSFRAAQNNEQFF. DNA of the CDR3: TGTGCCAGCAGTTTTCGCGCGGCGCAGAACAATGAGCAGTTCTTC.

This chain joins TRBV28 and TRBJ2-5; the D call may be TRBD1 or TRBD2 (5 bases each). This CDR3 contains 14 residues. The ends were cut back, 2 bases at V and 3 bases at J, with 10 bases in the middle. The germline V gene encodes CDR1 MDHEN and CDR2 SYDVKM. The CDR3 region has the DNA TGTGCCAGCAGTTTACCCGGGGCAGAAGAGACCCAGTACTTC. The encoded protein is CASSLPGAEETQYF.

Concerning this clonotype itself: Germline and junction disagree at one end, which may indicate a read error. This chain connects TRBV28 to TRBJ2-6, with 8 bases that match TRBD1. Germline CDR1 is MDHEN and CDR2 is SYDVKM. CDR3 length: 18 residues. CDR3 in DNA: TGTGCCAGCAGCACACCAGGGGGCCAGAGCTCTGGGGCCAACGTCCTGATTTTC. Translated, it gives CASSTPGGQSSGANVLIF.

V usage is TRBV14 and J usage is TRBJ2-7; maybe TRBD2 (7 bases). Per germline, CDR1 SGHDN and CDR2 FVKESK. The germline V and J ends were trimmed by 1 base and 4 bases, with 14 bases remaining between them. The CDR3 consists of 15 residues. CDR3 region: CASSQGNGGRYEQYV. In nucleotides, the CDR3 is TGTGCCAGCAGCCAAGGGAACGGGGGGCGATACGAGCAGTACGTC.

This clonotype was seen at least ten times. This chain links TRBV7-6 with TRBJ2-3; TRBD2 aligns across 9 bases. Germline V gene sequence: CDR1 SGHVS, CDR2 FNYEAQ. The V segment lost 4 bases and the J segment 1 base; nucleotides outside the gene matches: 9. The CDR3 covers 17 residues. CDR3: CASSSALAGAGTDTQYF. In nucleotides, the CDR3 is TGTGCCAGCAGCTCCGCCTTAGCGGGGGCTGGCACAGATACGCAGTATTTT. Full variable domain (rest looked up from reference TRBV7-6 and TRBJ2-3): GAGVSQSPRYKVTKRGQDVALRCDPISGHVSLYWYRQALGQGPEFLTYFNYEAQQDKSGLPNDRFSAERPEGSISTLTIQRTEQRDSAMYRCASSSALAGAGTDTQYFGPGTRLTVL.

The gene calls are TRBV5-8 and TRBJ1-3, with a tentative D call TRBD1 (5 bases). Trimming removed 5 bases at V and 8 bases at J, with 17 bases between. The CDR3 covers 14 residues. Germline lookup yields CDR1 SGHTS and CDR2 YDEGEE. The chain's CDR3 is CASSFGAPRDTIYF. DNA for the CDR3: TGTGCCAGCAGTTTCGGGGCCCCAAGGGACACCATATATTTT.

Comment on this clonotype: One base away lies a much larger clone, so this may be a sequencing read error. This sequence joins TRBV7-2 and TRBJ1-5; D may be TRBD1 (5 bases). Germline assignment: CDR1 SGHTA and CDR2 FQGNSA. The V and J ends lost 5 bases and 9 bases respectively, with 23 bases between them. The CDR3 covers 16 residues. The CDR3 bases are TGTGCCAGCAGCGAAAGGGCCGGGACCTACCCATGGCCCCAGCATTTT. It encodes CASSERAGTYPWPQHF.

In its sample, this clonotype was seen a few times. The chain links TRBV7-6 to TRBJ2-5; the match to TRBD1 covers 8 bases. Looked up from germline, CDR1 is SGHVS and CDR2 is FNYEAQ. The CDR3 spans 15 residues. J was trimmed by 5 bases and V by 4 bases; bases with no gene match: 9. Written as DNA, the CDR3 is TGTGCCAGCAGCTCGTACAGGGGGATGCAGGAGACCCAGTACTTC. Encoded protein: CASSSYRGMQETQYF.

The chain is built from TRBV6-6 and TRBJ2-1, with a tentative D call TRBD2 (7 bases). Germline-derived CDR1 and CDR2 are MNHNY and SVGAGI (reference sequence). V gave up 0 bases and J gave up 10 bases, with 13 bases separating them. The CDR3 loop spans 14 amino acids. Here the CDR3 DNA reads TGTGCCAGCAGTTACTCGGTTTCGGGGGGCGAGCAGTTCTTC. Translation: CASSYSVSGGEQFF.